The 3 T cell receptor beta chains reported below all come from one sample, sequenced in a study of cytomegalovirus exposure and HLA in healthy donors. A multiplex PCR was run with 60 Vbeta primers and 13 Jbeta primers. TCRdb's table, derived via immunoSEQ multiplex PCR, lists solely in-frame clones and lacks some. The data hold 100,000 to 150,000 clones, with approximately 79% observed a single time. The sample was PBMCs. All receptors come from a man aged 30 to 45 in good health and CMV-seronegative.

The rearrangement links TRBV6-1 to TRBJ2-5, with D perhaps matching TRBD2 (6 bases). Germline V gene sequence: CDR1 MNHNS, CDR2 SASEGT. The CDR3 has 13 amino acids. With 5 bases removed from V and 5 bases from J, the gap between germline ends came to 12 bases. Here the CDR3 reads CASSRTGGETQYF. In DNA form, the CDR3 reads TGTGCCAGCAGTAGGACTGGGGGGGAGACCCAGTACTTC.

V and J are TRBV5-4 and TRBJ2-7; the match to TRBD1 covers 8 bases. Germline-derived CDR1 and CDR2 are SGHNT and YYREEE (reference sequence). Trimming cost V 0 bases and J 3 bases; bases outside gene matches: 5. The CDR3 is made up of 15 amino acids. The CDR3 nucleotides read TGTGCCAGCAGCTTGGCAGGGGGCGGAAACTACGAGCAGTACTTC. It codes for CASSLAGGGNYEQYF.

The chain carries TRBV4-2 and TRBJ2-1; 13 bases fit TRBD2. CDR1 LGHNA and CDR2 YNFKEQ come from the germline V gene. CDR3 length: 17 amino acids. Germline trimming cut 1 base from V and 6 bases from J; bases unmatched to any gene: 6. CDR3 in amino acids: CASSQVATSGGLNEQFF. CDR3 DNA: TGTGCCAGCAGCCAAGTCGCGACTAGCGGGGGGCTCAATGAGCAGTTCTTC.